Described below is a single T cell receptor (beta chain) sequence and its context. Antigen: not known. The read stops 3 residues short of the end of the CDR3; the missing end is completed from the germline J gene. The data stem from a study of T cells in women clearing cervical HPV infection. Overall study context: HLA type could not be excluded as a confounder. Study results and limitations: TRBV6-7 relative abundance averaged roughly 0.1% in cases and 0.16% in controls.

Genomic DNA, averaging about 1,200 ng per sample, yielded TCR beta CDR3 via immunoSEQ. The assay was immunoSEQ multiplex PCR, and TCRdb's table has in-frame clones only and misses some. Its table lists 30,000 to 35,000 clones. This CDR3 comprises 16 residues. V dropped 0 bases and J dropped 6 bases, with 19 bases sitting between them. The germline CDR1 and CDR2 sequences are SGHNT and YYREEE (reference sequence). The source is a woman aged 18-70 years with a cervical HPV16 infection that either progressed to CIN3+ or cleared (not recorded which). Material: blood buffy coat. V is TRBV5-4 and J is TRBJ2-7; D possibly corresponds to TRBD1 (5 bases). The CDR3 loop is CASSLGLSGQEAEQYF. CDR3 DNA, as far as it was read: TGTGCCAGCAGCTTGGGGCTCTCCGGACAAGAGGCCGAG.